This TCR beta chain came from a study of regulatory T cells in long-lasting Graves disease. Building of the TCR beta libraries involved iRepertoire HTBI primers and Arm-PCR of CDR3 regions. One entry per CDR3 protein, called by TCRdb with MiXCR from the multiplex PCR reads. The repertoire holds 550,000 or so distinct CDR3 sequences, with approximately 12% as singletons. This clonotype was picked up a small number of times. The time point denotes: newly diagnosed GD, antithyroid drugs for less than 3 months. From RNA extracted from PBMCs, the TCR library was made. One endocrinology department in Xi'an, China, was where patients came from. There are 15 residues in the CDR3. The germline V gene encodes CDR1 MDHEN and CDR2 SYDVKM. V dropped 2 bases and J dropped 4 bases, with 14 bases sitting between them. The same data also went into a second study, on T cells in Graves' hyperthyroidism and ophthalmopathy.

The sequencing here drew on peripheral blood mononuclear cells (PBMCs), taken at new diagnosis, from a patient treated with antithyroid drugs. The clonotype originates from a woman aged 25-40 years with Graves disease. The chain joins TRBV28 to TRBJ1-2, with D hard to call. CDR3 bases: TGTGCCAGCAGTTTAGGGTTTCCATCAACCTATGGCTACACCTTC. Protein: CASSLGFPSTYGYTF.